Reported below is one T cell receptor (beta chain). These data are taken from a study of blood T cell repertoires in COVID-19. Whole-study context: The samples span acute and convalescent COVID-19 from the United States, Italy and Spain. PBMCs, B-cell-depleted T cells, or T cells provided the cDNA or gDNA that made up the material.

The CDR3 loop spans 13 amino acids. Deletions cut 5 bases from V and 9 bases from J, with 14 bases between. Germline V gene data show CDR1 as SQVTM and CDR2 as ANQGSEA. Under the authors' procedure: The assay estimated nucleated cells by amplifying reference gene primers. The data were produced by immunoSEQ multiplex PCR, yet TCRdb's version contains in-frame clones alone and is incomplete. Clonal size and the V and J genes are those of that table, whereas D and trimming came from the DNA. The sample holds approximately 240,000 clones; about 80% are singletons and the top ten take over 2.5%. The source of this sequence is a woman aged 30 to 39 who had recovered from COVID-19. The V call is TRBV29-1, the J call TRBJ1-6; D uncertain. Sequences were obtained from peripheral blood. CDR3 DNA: TGCAGCGTTCAAAGCTCCTTAAGTTCACCCCTCCACTTT. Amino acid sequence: CSVQSSLSSPLHF. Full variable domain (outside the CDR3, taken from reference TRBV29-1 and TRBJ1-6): SAVISQKPSRDICQRGTSLTIQCQVDSQVTMMFWYRQQPGQSLTLIATANQGSEATYESGFVIDKFPISRPNLTFSTLTVSNMSPEDSSIYLCSVQSSLSSPLHFGNGTRLTVT.